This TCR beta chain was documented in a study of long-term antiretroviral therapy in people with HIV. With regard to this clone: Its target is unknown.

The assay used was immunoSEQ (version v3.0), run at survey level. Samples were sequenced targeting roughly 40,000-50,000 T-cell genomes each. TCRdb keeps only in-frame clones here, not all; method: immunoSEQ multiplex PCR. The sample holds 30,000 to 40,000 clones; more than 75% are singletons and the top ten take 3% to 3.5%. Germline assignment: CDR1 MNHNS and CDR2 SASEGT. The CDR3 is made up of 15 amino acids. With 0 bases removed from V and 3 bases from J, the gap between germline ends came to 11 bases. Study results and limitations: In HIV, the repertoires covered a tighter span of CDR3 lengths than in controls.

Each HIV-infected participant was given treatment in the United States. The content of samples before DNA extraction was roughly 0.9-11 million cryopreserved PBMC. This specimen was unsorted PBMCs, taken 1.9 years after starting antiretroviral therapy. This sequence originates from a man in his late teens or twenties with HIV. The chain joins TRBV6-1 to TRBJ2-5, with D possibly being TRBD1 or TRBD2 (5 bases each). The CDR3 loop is CASSEAIGGEETQYF. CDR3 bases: TGTGCCAGCAGTGAAGCGATTGGGGGAGAAGAGACCCAGTACTTC.